The clone carrying this T cell receptor (beta chain) came up a few times. Its antigen remains unknown. The data were obtained in a study of T cell repertoires in cytomegalovirus infection. General study points: The ex vivo response showed dominance by HLA-C-restricted CMV-specific TCR beta clonotypes. Public TCR beta family frequency separated CMV-and-HLA carriers, including in an independent cohort.

This CDR3 has 14 amino acids. Between the trimmed V and J ends, which lost 2 bases and 0 bases, there was a span of 8 bases. From germline, CDR1 is MNHEY and CDR2 SVGAGI. TCRdb re-called the reads with MiXCR, one entry per CDR3 protein. The sample lists about 300,000 distinct CDR3 sequences, roughly 9.3% occurring once. The sample consisted of PBMCs. This rearrangement joins TRBV6-5 to TRBJ2-7; D call uncertain. The receptor comes from a human donor in good health (CMV status not recorded). Some clones in this sample may be carry-over from other donors' samples. CDR3 coding DNA: TGTGCCAGCAGTTACGGTGACAACTCCTACGAGCAGTACTTC. It specifies CASSYGDNSYEQYF.